The clone carrying this T cell receptor (beta chain) was detected many times. The antigen is not known. The data are from a study of post-analysis software for immune sequencing data. Tagging with unique molecular identifiers was a feature of the TCR beta cDNA libraries. One entry per CDR3 protein results from TCRdb running MiXCR on the PCR reads. The data show approximately 350,000 distinct CDR3 sequences, approximately 38% seen once. Study results and limitations: People with multiple sclerosis had a significantly lower normalized Chao1 diversity than controls did. Clustering by F measure revealed strong co-clustering among samples prepared together in one batch. TRBV5-6, TRBV5-1 and TRBV20-1 belonged to a set of about five TRBV segments that were more frequent in patients than controls.

Germline trimming cut 2 bases from V and 2 bases from J; bases unmatched to any gene: 9. Looked up from germline, CDR1 is LGHNA and CDR2 is YSLEER. The CDR3 sequence is 17 residues long. The chain employs TRBV4-3 and TRBJ1-5; 7 bases map to TRBD1. Input material: blood. This receptor was obtained from a girl between 10 and 17 years old with multiple sclerosis. CDR3 bases: TGCGCCAGCAGCCAATACTACAGGGGAGGAGGCAATCAGCCCCAGCATTTT. It encodes CASSQYYRGGGNQPQHF.